These 9 T cell receptor beta chains originate from one sample sequenced in a study of blood T cell repertoires in COVID-19. Only in-frame clones appear in the TCRdb table, and some are missing; sequencing was by immunoSEQ multiplex PCR. In the table there are some 200,000 clones, about four fifths of which are singletons. Source material: peripheral blood. All receptors come from a woman aged 40-49 years with COVID-19, enrolled during active disease.

V gene TRBV23-1 combines with J gene TRBJ2-3, with D maybe TRBD2 (6 bases). TRBV23-1 falls under the ORF class, with uncertain function. Trimming left V 0 bases short and J 8 bases short, with 18 bases between. This CDR3 has 16 amino acids. CDR3 amino acids: CASSQSGPGSTVTQYF. The CDR3 DNA follows: TGCGCCAGCAGTCAATCCGGCCCCGGGAGCACGGTTACGCAGTATTTT.

J is TRBJ1-1 and V is TRBV28; D unclear. The CDR3 runs to 11 residues. Germline assignment: CDR1 MDHEN and CDR2 SYDVKM. Trimming cost V 5 bases and J 8 bases, with 9 bases left between them. The CDR3 DNA reads TGTGCCAGCAGTGAAGGGAGGGAAGCTTTCTTT. It translates to CASSEGREAFF.

This chain uses TRBV2 with TRBJ2-7, with 7 bases identical to TRBD1. This CDR3 is built from 15 residues. Germline V gene lookup returns CDR1 SNHLY and CDR2 FYNNEI. V was pared by 7 bases and J by 2 bases, with 11 bases of the junction left unmatched. CDR3 nucleotides: TGTGCCAGCACACCAACCCTGGGACAGACCTACGAGCAGTACGTC. This encodes CASTPTLGQTYEQYV.

This chain joins TRBV5-5 and TRBJ1-2, with a tentative D call TRBD1 (5 bases). The CDR3 is 16 residues long. Germline CDR1 SGHKS, CDR2 YYEKEE (reference sequence). V was trimmed by 3 bases and J by 4 bases, leaving 19 bases between them. In DNA, the CDR3 is TGTGCCAGCAGCTCGGGCCCGACCACAGGATCCTATGGCTACACCTTC. As protein: CASSSGPTTGSYGYTF.

The sample holds one count of this clone. The chain recombines TRBV5-5 with TRBJ1-5, with 8 positions matching TRBD1. V was pared by 0 bases and J by 3 bases, with 2 bases of the junction left unmatched. This CDR3 is 15 amino acids long. Germline CDR1 SGHKS, CDR2 YYEKEE (reference sequence). CDR3 in amino acids: CASSLGTGTNQPQHF. CDR3 DNA: TGTGCCAGCAGCTTGGGGACAGGGACCAATCAGCCCCAGCATTTT.

The V gene is TRBV7-8, the J gene TRBJ1-1; D is ambiguous. Germline V CDR1 and CDR2: SGHVS, FQNEAQ. The length of the CDR3 is 12 residues. Deletions cut 4 bases from V and 5 bases from J, with 8 bases between. CDR3 DNA: TGTGCCAGCAGCTCCAAACAGACTGAAGCTTTCTTT. It specifies CASSSKQTEAFF. The full variable domain, in which reference TRBV7-8 and TRBJ1-1 provide the parts outside the CDR3, is GAGVSQSPRYKVAKRGQDVALRCDPISGHVSLFWYQQALGQGPEFLTYFQNEAQLDKSGLPSDRFFAERPEGSVSTLKIQRTQQEDSAVYLCASSSKQTEAFFGQGTRLTVV.

The chain employs TRBV28 and TRBJ2-1; no clear D gene. Trimming left V 7 bases short and J 5 bases short, with 15 bases between. The CDR3 sequence is 14 residues long. CDR1 and CDR2 from the germline V gene are MDHEN and SYDVKM. CDR3 sequence reads: CASTPSAVNNEQFF. The CDR3 bases are TGTGCCAGCACCCCGAGCGCAGTAAACAATGAGCAGTTCTTC. Full variable domain (outside the CDR3, taken from reference TRBV28 and TRBJ2-1): DVKVTQSSRYLVKRTGEKVFLECVQDMDHENMFWYRQDPGLGLRLIYFSYDVKMKEKGDIPEGYSVSREKKERFSLILESASTNQTSMYLCASTPSAVNNEQFFGPGTRLTVL.

The chain links TRBV2 to TRBJ1-2, with D perhaps matching TRBD1 (5 bases). CDR1 is SNHLY, CDR2 FYNNEI, per germline. V was clipped by 6 bases and J by 5 bases, with 13 bases between them. The CDR3 is made up of 13 amino acids. The CDR3, as DNA: TGTGCCAGCAGCCGGGACTGGCAGTATGGCTACACCTTC. It is translated as CASSRDWQYGYTF. Full variable domain (remainder filled in from reference TRBV2 and TRBJ1-2): EPEVTQTPSHQVTQMGQEVILRCVPISNHLYFYWYRQILGQKVEFLVSFYNNEISEKSEIFDDQFSVERPDGSNFTLKIRSTKLEDSAMYFCASSRDWQYGYTFGSGTRLTVV.

The CDR3 DNA sequence: TGTGCCAGCAGCCCGAAAAACATTCAGTACTTC. This gives the protein CASSPKNIQYF. This chain uses TRBV7-8 with TRBJ2-4; D is ambiguous. The CDR3 length is 11 residues. The V and J ends lost 5 bases and 4 bases respectively, with 3 bases between them. CDR1 and CDR2 (germline): SGHVS, FQNEAQ.